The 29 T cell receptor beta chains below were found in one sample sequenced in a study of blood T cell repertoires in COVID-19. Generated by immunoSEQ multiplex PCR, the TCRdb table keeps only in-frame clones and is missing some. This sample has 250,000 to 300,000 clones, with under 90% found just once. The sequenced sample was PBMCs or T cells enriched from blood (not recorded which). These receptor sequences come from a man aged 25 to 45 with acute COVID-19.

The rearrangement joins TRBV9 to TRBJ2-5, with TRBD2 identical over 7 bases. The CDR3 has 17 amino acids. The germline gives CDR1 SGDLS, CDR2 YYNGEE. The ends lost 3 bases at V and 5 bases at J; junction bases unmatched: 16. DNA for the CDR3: TGTGCCAGCAGCGAGACAAGCGGGAACGGCGTATTCGAGACCCAGTACTTC. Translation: CASSETSGNGVFETQYF.

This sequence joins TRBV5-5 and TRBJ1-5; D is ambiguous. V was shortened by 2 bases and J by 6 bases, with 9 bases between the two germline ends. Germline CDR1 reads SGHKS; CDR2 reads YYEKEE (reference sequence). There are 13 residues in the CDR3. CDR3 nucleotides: TGTGCCAGCAGCTTTTCCCGGGGTCAGCCCCAGCATTTT. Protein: CASSFSRGQPQHF.

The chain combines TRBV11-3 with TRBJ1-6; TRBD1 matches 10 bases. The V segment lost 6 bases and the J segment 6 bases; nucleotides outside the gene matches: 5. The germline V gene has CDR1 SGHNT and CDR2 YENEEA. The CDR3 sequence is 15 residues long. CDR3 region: CASRRQGAGNSPLHF. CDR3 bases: TGTGCCAGCAGACGACAGGGGGCGGGTAATTCACCCCTCCACTTT.

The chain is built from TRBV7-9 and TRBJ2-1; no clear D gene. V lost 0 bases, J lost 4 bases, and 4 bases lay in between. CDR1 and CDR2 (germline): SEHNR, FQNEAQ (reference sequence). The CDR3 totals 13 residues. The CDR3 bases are TGTGCCAGCAGCTTAGCCCAATACAATGAGCAGTTCTTC. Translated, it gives CASSLAQYNEQFF.

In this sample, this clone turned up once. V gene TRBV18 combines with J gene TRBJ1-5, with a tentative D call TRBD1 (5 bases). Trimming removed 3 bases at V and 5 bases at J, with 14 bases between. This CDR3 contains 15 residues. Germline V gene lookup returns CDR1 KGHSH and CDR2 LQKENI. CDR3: CASSPTPGGDQPQHF. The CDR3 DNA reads TGTGCCAGCTCACCTACACCGGGAGGGGATCAGCCCCAGCATTTT.

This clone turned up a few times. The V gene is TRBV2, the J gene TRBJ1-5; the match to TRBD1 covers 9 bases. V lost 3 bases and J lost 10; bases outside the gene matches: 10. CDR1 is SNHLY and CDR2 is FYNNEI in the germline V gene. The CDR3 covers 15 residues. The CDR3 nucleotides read TGTGCCAGCAGTGAGAACAGGGGGCGATCTGGCCCCCAGCATTTT. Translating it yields CASSENRGRSGPQHF.

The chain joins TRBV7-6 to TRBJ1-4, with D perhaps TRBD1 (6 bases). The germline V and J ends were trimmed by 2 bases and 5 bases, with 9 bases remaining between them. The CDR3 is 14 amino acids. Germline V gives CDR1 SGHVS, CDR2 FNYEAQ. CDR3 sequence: CASSLSQGNEKLFF. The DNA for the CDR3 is TGTGCCAGCAGCTTAAGCCAGGGGAATGAAAAACTGTTTTTT.

CDR3 residues: CASSQSQGEGLADGYTF. The CDR3, as DNA: TGCGCCAGCAGCCAAAGCCAGGGGGAAGGACTGGCGGATGGCTACACCTTC. The V and J genes are TRBV4-1 and TRBJ1-2; 7 nucleotides agree with TRBD1. The germline CDR1 and CDR2 sequences are MGHRA and YSYEKL. CDR3 length: 17 residues. With 2 bases clipped from V and 6 bases from J, the junction kept 15 bases outside the gene matches.

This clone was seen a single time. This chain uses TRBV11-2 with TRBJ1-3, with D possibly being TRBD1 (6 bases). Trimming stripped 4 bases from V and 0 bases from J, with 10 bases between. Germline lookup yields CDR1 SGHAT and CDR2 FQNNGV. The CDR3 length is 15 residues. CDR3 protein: CASSSTGYSGNTIYF. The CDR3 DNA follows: TGTGCCAGCAGCTCCACAGGGTACTCTGGAAACACCATATATTTT.

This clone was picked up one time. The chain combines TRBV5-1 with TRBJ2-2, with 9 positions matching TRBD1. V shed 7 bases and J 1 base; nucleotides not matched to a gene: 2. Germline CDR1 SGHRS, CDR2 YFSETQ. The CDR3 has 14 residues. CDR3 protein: CASSGQGNTGELFF. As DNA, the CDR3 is TGCGCCAGCTCGGGACAGGGGAACACCGGGGAGCTGTTTTTT.

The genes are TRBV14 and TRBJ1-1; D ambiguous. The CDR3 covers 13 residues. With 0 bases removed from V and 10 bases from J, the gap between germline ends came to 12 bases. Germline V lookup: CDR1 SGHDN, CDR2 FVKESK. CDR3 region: CASSQDRVGRAFF. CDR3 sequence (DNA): TGTGCCAGCAGCCAAGATAGGGTCGGGAGAGCTTTCTTT.

CDR3 protein: CASSPRDAGVNTEAFF. Written as DNA, the CDR3 is TGTGCCAGCAGCCCACGCGACGCCGGGGTGAACACTGAAGCTTTCTTT. The chain combines TRBV7-9 with TRBJ1-1; D ambiguous. From germline, CDR1 is SEHNR and CDR2 FQNEAQ (reference sequence). This CDR3 has 16 residues. V was shortened by 5 bases and J by 0 bases, with 16 bases between the two germline ends.

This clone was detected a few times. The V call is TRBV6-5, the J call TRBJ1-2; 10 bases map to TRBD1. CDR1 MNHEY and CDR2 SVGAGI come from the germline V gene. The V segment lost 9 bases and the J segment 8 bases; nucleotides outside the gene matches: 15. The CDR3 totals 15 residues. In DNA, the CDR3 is TGTGCCAGTCATGGGACAGGGGTACTCTCTCGGGGCTACACCTTC. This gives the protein CASHGTGVLSRGYTF.

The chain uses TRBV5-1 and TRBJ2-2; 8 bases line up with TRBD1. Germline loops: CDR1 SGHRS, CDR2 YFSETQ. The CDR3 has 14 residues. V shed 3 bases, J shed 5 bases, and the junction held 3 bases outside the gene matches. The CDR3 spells CASSSRGPTGELFF. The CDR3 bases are TGCGCCAGCAGCTCCAGGGGGCCAACCGGGGAGCTGTTTTTT.

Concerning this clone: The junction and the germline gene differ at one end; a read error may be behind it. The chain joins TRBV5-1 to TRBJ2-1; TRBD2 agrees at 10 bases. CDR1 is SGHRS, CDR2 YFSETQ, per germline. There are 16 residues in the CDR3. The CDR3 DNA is TGTGCCAGCAGCCGTATCACTAGCGGGACACACAATGAGCAGTTCTTC. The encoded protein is CASSRITSGTHNEQFF.

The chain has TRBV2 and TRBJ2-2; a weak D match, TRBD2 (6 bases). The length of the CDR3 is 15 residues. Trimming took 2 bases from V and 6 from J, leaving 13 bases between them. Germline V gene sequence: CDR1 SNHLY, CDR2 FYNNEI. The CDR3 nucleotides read TGTGCCAGCAGTGAAATACCTAGCGTAGCCGGGGAGCTGTTTTTT. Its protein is CASSEIPSVAGELFF.

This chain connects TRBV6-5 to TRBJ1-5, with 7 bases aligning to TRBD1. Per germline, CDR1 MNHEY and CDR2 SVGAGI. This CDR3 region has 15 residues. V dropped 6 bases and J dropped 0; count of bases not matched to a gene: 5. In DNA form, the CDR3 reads TGTGCCAGCAGCGCAGGACAGGTTAGCAATCAGCCCCAGCATTTT. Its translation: CASSAGQVSNQPQHF.

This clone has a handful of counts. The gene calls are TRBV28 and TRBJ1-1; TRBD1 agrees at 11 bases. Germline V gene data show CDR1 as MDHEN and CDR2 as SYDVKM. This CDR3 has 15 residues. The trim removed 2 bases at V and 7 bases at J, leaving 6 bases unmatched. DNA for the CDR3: TGTGCCAGCAGTTTACCCGGGACAGGGGGTAGTGAAGCTTTCTTT. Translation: CASSLPGTGGSEAFF. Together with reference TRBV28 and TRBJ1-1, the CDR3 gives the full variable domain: DVKVTQSSRYLVKRTGEKVFLECVQDMDHENMFWYRQDPGLGLRLIYFSYDVKMKEKGDIPEGYSVSREKKERFSLILESASTNQTSMYLCASSLPGTGGSEAFFGQGTRLTVV.

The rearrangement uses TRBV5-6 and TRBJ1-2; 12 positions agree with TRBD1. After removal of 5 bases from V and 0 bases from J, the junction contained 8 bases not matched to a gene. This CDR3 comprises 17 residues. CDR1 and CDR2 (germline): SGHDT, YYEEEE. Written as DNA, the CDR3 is TGTGCCAGCAGTCCCGGGACAGGGGGCCGACCTAACTATGGCTACACCTTC. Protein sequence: CASSPGTGGRPNYGYTF.

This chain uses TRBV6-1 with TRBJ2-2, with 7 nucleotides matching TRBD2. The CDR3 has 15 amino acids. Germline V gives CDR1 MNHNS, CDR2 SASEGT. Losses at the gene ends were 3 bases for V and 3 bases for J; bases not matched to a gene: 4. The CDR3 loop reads CASSESGRDTGELFF. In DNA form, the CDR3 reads TGTGCCAGCAGTGAGTCTGGGAGGGACACCGGGGAGCTGTTTTTT.

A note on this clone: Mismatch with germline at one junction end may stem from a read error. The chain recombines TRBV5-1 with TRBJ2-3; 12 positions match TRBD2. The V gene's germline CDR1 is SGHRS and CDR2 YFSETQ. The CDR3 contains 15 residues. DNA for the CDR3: TGTGCCAGCAGCTTGGGGGGACTAGCGGGAGATACGCAGTATTTT. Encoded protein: CASSLGGLAGDTQYF.

CDR3 region: CASSYSGGYTTDTQYF. The CDR3 DNA follows: TGTGCCAGCAGTTACAGCGGGGGATACACCACAGATACGCAGTATTTT. The chain recombines TRBV6-5 with TRBJ2-3, with 8 bases fitting TRBD2. V lost 2 bases and J lost 2; bases outside the gene matches: 6. Germline V gene lookup returns CDR1 MNHEY and CDR2 SVGAGI. This CDR3 is 16 amino acids long.

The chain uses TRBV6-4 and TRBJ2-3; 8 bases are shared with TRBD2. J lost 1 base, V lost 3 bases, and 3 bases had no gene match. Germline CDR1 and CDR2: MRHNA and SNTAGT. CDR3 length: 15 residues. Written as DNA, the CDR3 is TGTGCCAGCAGTGAGGGAGCGGGAGGCACAGATACGCAGTATTTT. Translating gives CASSEGAGGTDTQYF.

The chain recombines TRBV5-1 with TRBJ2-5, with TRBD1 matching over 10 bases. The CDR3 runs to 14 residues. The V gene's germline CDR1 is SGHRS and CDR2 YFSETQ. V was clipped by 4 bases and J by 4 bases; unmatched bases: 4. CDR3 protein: CASSARDRGETQYF. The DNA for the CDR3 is TGCGCCAGCAGCGCCCGGGACAGGGGAGAGACCCAGTACTTC. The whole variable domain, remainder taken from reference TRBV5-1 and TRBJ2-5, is KAGVTQTPRYLIKTRGQQVTLSCSPISGHRSVSWYQQTPGQGLQFLFEYFSETQRNKGNFPGRFSGRQFSNSRSEMNVSTLELGDSALYLCASSARDRGETQYFGPGTRLLVL.

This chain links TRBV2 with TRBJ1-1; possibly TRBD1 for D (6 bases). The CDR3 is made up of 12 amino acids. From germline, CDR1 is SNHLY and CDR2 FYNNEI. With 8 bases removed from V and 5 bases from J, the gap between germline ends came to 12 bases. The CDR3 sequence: CASQQGRTEAFF. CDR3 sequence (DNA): TGTGCCAGCCAACAGGGAAGGACTGAAGCTTTCTTT.

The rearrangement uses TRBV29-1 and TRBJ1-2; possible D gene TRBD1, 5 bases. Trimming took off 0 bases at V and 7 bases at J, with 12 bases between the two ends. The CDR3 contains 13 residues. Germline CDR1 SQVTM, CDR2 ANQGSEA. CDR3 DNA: TGCAGCGTTGAAGAGCAAGGGGTTGGTGGCTACACCTTC. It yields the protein CSVEEQGVGGYTF.

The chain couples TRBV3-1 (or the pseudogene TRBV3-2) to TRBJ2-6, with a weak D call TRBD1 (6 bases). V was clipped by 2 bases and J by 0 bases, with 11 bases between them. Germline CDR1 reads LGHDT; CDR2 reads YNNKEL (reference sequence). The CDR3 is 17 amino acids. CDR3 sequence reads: CASSQNRVRSGANVLTF. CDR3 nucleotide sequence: TGTGCCAGCAGCCAAAACAGGGTGCGCTCTGGGGCCAACGTCCTGACTTTC.

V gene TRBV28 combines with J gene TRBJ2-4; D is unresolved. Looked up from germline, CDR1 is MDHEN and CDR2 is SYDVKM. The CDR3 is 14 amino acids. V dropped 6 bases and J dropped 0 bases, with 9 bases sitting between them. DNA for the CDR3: TGTGCCAGCAGACAAACGTTAGCCAAAAACATTCAGTACTTC. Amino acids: CASRQTLAKNIQYF. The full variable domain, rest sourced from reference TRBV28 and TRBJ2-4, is DVKVTQSSRYLVKRTGEKVFLECVQDMDHENMFWYRQDPGLGLRLIYFSYDVKMKEKGDIPEGYSVSREKKERFSLILESASTNQTSMYLCASRQTLAKNIQYFGAGTRLSVL.

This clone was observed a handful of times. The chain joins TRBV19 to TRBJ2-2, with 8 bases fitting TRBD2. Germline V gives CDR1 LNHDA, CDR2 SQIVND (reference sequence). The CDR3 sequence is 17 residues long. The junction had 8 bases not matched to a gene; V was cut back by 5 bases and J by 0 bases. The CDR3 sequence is CASSPGPGGANTGELFF. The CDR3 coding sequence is TGTGCCAGTAGTCCCGGGCCGGGGGGGGCGAACACCGGGGAGCTGTTTTTT.